A single sample gave rise to the 8 T cell receptor beta chains below, sequenced in a study of vaccination and CD4 T cells after COVID-19. TCRdb passed the PCR reads through MiXCR, listing each CDR3 protein once. Among tens of thousands of distinct CDR3 sequences listed, 51% were seen once. Specimen: CD4+ T cells from blood, collected before SARS-CoV-2 vaccination. These receptors all stem from a human donor who had recovered from COVID-19.

This clonotype was found once. The rearrangement uses TRBV7-2 and TRBJ2-7; D call uncertain. Germline V gene data show CDR1 as SGHTA and CDR2 as FQGNSA. The CDR3 extends over 13 amino acids. V dropped 5 bases and J dropped 2 bases, with 10 bases sitting between them. DNA of the CDR3: TGTGCCAGCAGCAACTACCCGACCTACGAGCAGTACTTC. Protein: CASSNYPTYEQYF.

This clonotype was observed a handful of times. The chain employs TRBV24-1 and TRBJ2-7; 10 bases line up with TRBD2. With 3 bases clipped from V and 3 bases from J, the junction kept 7 bases outside the gene matches. The CDR3 is made up of 16 amino acids. CDR1 KGHDR and CDR2 SFDVKD come from the germline V gene. CDR3 in amino acids: CATSDRTSGAYYEQYF. For the CDR3, the DNA is TGTGCCACCAGTGATCGGACTAGCGGAGCATACTACGAGCAGTACTTC.

This clonotype was seen just once. The chain has TRBV7-8 and TRBJ1-6; D is undetermined. The V end was cut by 2 bases, the J end by 7 bases, with 18 bases between. The CDR3 spans 17 residues. CDR1 is SGHVS, CDR2 FQNEAQ, per germline. CDR3 DNA sequence: TGTGCCAGCAGCTTACTTCCACAGAGATCCGAAAATTCACCCCTCCACTTT. It codes for CASSLLPQRSENSPLHF.

The chain combines TRBV20-1 with TRBJ2-7; TRBD1 matches at 10 bases. Germline CDR1 DFQATT, CDR2 SNEGSKA (reference sequence). The CDR3 runs 15 residues. J gave up 4 bases and V 6 bases, and 12 bases lay outside the gene matches. CDR3 residues: CSASTGTGVLYEQYF. For the CDR3, the DNA is TGCAGTGCGAGTACCGGGACAGGGGTATTATACGAGCAGTACTTC.

This clonotype appeared a few times. CDR3 loop: CSAPRQGSRGYTF. Here the CDR3 DNA reads TGCAGTGCACCAAGACAGGGATCTCGGGGCTACACCTTC. The V and J genes are TRBV20-1 and TRBJ1-2; the match to TRBD1 covers 7 bases. Germline V gene sequence: CDR1 DFQATT, CDR2 SNEGSKA (reference sequence). CDR3 size: 13 residues. V dropped 6 bases and J dropped 8; count of bases not matched to a gene: 12.

This clonotype showed up just a few times. The chain combines TRBV14 with TRBJ2-5; 7 nucleotides match TRBD2. CDR3 size: 14 residues. Germline lookup yields CDR1 SGHDN and CDR2 FVKESK. The trim removed 1 base at V and 2 bases at J, leaving 1 base unmatched. As DNA, the CDR3 is TGTGCCAGCAGCCAAGCTAGCGGACAAGAGACCCAGTACTTC. Protein: CASSQASGQETQYF.

The chain combines TRBV20-1 with TRBJ2-1; a possible D gene is TRBD2 (5 bases). The CDR3 spans 11 residues. Germline lookup yields CDR1 DFQATT and CDR2 SNEGSKA (reference sequence). Trimming removed 5 bases from V and 8 bases from J, with 10 bases in between. In nucleotides, the CDR3 is TGCAGTGCTGGAGTGGACTATGAGCAGTTCTTC. Protein: CSAGVDYEQFF.

J is TRBJ2-5 and V is TRBV6-2 or TRBV6-3; 8 bases line up with TRBD1. Germline V gene sequence: CDR1 MNHEY, CDR2 SVGEGT. The V gene end was trimmed by 6 bases and the J gene end by 5 bases; junction bases not matched to a gene: 11. The CDR3 runs 15 residues. In DNA, the CDR3 is TGTGCCAGCAGACACAGGGGGGAACTCCGGGAGACCCAGTACTTC. Translation gives CASRHRGELRETQYF.